The T cell receptor (beta chain) under discussion was sequenced for a study of blood T cell repertoires in COVID-19. On the study more broadly: Collection of acute and convalescent COVID-19 samples took place in the United States, Italy and Spain. Sources were T cells, B-cell-depleted T cells, or PBMCs; the material itself was cDNA or gDNA.

V lost 5 bases and J lost 7; bases outside the gene matches: 6. Germline CDR1 is LNHDA and CDR2 is SQIVND (reference sequence). This CDR3 has 13 residues. In the authors' methods: Amplification of reference gene primers provided the estimated nucleated cell counts. Assay used: immunoSEQ multiplex PCR; TCRdb lists only in-frame clones, some missing. D and trimming were read from the DNA, whereas the V and J calls and clone size are those reported in that table. The sample contains about 59,000 clones, approximately 84% of which appear only once. The chain carries TRBV19 and TRBJ1-2; 8 nucleotides line up with TRBD1. The receptor comes from a man older than 75 in a cohort sampled during active COVID-19. The sequencing input was peripheral blood. For the CDR3, the DNA is TGTGCCAGTAGTTCCCGACAGGGGTTTGGCTACACCTTC. This encodes CASSSRQGFGYTF.